This T cell receptor beta chain was sequenced in a study of blood T cell repertoires in COVID-19. As for the study in general: Material from acute and convalescent COVID-19 was sourced from the United States, Italy and Spain. Nucleic acid was either cDNA or gDNA, and it came from T cells, B-cell-depleted T cells, or PBMCs.

Enrollment of patients from Seattle took place during active infection, with longitudinal follow-up. Original processing methods: It was from reference gene primer amplification that nucleated cell counts were estimated. The method was immunoSEQ multiplex PCR; TCRdb's version includes in-frame clones alone and lacks a portion of them. V and J calls and clone size are copied from that table; D and trimming were computed from the DNA. The sample carries around 180,000 clones, approximately 78% recorded once. This clone showed up just a few times. Sequenced input: peripheral blood. The TCR was taken from a woman older than 75 with COVID-19, enrolled during active disease.

This CDR3 reads CASSPRRDTEAFF. CDR3 nucleotide sequence: TGTGCCAGCAGTCCCCGCAGGGACACTGAAGCTTTCTTT. The gene calls are TRBV7-9 and TRBJ1-1, with D possibly matching TRBD1 (5 bases). The germline V gene encodes CDR1 SEHNR and CDR2 FQNEAQ (reference sequence). This CDR3 comprises 13 residues. Trimming pared 6 bases from V and 3 bases from J, leaving 11 bases between.